This T cell receptor (beta chain) came from a study of shared clonotypes between healthy human individuals. The ends were cut back, 0 bases at V and 4 bases at J, with 7 bases in the middle. Germline V CDR1 and CDR2: SGHDT, YYEEEE. The CDR3 sequence is 13 residues long. The method was immunoSEQ multiplex PCR; TCRdb's version includes in-frame clones alone and lacks a portion of them. The data hold over a million clones, with about four fifths observed a single time. Material: memory CD4+ T cells from PBMCs. Subset described: CD45RA-negative fraction. The chain joins TRBV5-6 to TRBJ1-2; no reliable D call. This receptor was taken from a man aged 18 to 30 in good health. Some clones in this sample may be carry-over from other donors' samples. The CDR3 DNA follows: TGTGCCAGCAGCTTGGTGGCAGGCTATGGCTACACCTTC. This codes for CASSLVAGYGYTF.